This entry describes one T cell receptor (beta chain). The antigen is undetermined. Amplification of TCR beta CDR3 regions used RNA as the template. RT-PCR in the first round (using the HTBI primer set) targeted the TCR CDR3. MiXCR was run by TCRdb on the multiplex PCR reads, yielding one entry per CDR3 protein. The sample lists roughly 700,000 distinct CDR3 sequences, 30% to 40% occurring once. This sample stems from a study of T cells in Graves' hyperthyroidism and ophthalmopathy. General study points: Most thyroid-expanded clonotypes above 0.001 were also found in blood.

CDR1 LNHNV and CDR2 YYDKDF come from the germline V gene (reference sequence). This CDR3 has 17 amino acids. The germline V and J ends were trimmed by 0 bases and 3 bases, with 14 bases remaining between them. Material for sequencing was blood. The TCR sequence derives from a woman aged 35 to 49 with Graves' hyperthyroidism. The chain has TRBV15 and TRBJ1-4, with D unclear. CDR3 in amino acids: CATSRDGGEPANEKLFF. CDR3 nucleotide sequence: TGTGCCACCAGCAGAGATGGCGGGGAGCCGGCTAATGAAAAACTGTTTTTT.